The 25 T cell receptor beta chains given below trace back to one sample, sequenced in a study of blood T cell repertoires in COVID-19. Clones were sequenced by immunoSEQ multiplex PCR, and TCRdb holds only the in-frame ones, with some missing. The table lists 120,000 or so clones, around 81% of them singletons. Sequenced: peripheral blood. The receptors were gathered from a man aged 25-45 years with COVID-19, enrolled during active disease.

This chain joins TRBV21-1 and TRBJ2-4; the table names TRBD1, a call not compared with the DNA. TRBV21-1 is a known pseudogene. This CDR3 is 16 amino acids long. The CDR3 here is CASSKSRGRRKNIQYF. In DNA form, the CDR3 reads TGTGCCAGCAGCAAAAGTAGGGGGCGCCGCAAAAACATTCAGTACTTC.

The CDR3, as DNA: TGTGCCAGCAGTTCCCGGGACTACTCCTACGAGCAGTACTTC. This encodes CASSSRDYSYEQYF. V usage is TRBV6-2 or TRBV6-3 and J usage is TRBJ2-7; TRBD2 aligns across 7 bases. CDR3 size: 14 residues. J lost 0 bases, V lost 4 bases, and 3 bases had no gene match. Germline V CDR1 and CDR2: MNHEY, SVGEGT.

The rearrangement uses TRBV28 and TRBJ2-1, with 14 positions matching TRBD2. Trimming removed 8 bases from V and 4 bases from J; junction bases left unmatched: 4. CDR3 length: 15 residues. Germline CDR1 MDHEN, CDR2 SYDVKM. CDR3 nucleotides: TGTGCCAGCGGAGGGACTAGCGGGAGTTACAATGAGCAGTTCTTC. This sequence encodes CASGGTSGSYNEQFF.

The chain joins TRBV5-1 to TRBJ2-1; TRBD2 aligns across 8 bases. The V gene's germline CDR1 is SGHRS and CDR2 YFSETQ. The CDR3 spans 14 residues. Trimming at V came to 4 bases and at J to 7 bases, leaving 7 bases not matched to a gene. The CDR3 DNA sequence: TGCGCCAGCAGCCCTGGACGGGGGGGGAATGAGCAGTTCTTC. Amino acids: CASSPGRGGNEQFF.

The J gene is TRBJ2-7, the V gene TRBV5-6; TRBD1 is a possible D gene (5 bases). CDR3 length equals 15 residues. Germline V CDR1 and CDR2: SGHDT, YYEEEE. V was shortened by 0 bases and J by 6 bases, with 16 bases between the two germline ends. The CDR3 loop reads CASSLGQGKDSEQYF. For the CDR3, the DNA is TGTGCCAGCAGCTTGGGGCAGGGAAAAGACTCCGAGCAGTACTTC.

V gene TRBV21-1 combines with J gene TRBJ1-1. TRBV21-1 is a documented pseudogene. The CDR3 is 15 amino acids. The DNA for the CDR3 is TGTGCCAGCAGCAAAATATGCGGAAAGAACACTGAAGCTTTCTTT. Translating it yields CASSKICGKNTEAFF.

This clone was seen more than once but under ten times. The chain recombines TRBV28 with TRBJ1-4, with D possibly matching TRBD1 (5 bases). Trimming pared 7 bases from V and 7 bases from J, leaving 19 bases between. The germline CDR1 and CDR2 sequences are MDHEN and SYDVKM. The CDR3 length is 15 residues. The DNA for the CDR3 is TGTGCCAGCAAGACGTTGATGTTCGACAGTGAAAAACTGTTTTTT. It specifies CASKTLMFDSEKLFF. Full variable domain (missing parts from reference TRBV28 and TRBJ1-4): DVKVTQSSRYLVKRTGEKVFLECVQDMDHENMFWYRQDPGLGLRLIYFSYDVKMKEKGDIPEGYSVSREKKERFSLILESASTNQTSMYLCASKTLMFDSEKLFFGSGTQLSVL.

In its sample, this clone was seen a few times. The V gene is TRBV12-3 or TRBV12-4, the J gene TRBJ2-7, with 9 bases aligning to TRBD1. The CDR3 extends over 13 amino acids. V shed 8 bases and J 4 bases; nucleotides not matched to a gene: 6. Written as DNA, the CDR3 is TGTGCCAGCGGGACAGGGATGGCGTACGAGCAGTACTTC. It specifies CASGTGMAYEQYF.

The rearrangement joins TRBV6-5 to TRBJ1-6; 9 bases agree with TRBD1. Trimming removed 2 bases from V and 9 bases from J; junction bases left unmatched: 8. There are 16 residues in the CDR3. Germline V gives CDR1 MNHEY, CDR2 SVGAGI. This CDR3 is CASSYAKGTGTSPLHF. The DNA for the CDR3 is TGTGCCAGCAGTTACGCGAAAGGGACAGGGACTTCACCCCTCCACTTT.

V and J are TRBV4-1 and TRBJ1-1; the D gene is possibly TRBD1 (6 bases). The CDR3 has 17 amino acids. Germline loops: CDR1 MGHRA, CDR2 YSYEKL. V dropped 0 bases and J dropped 6 bases, with 20 bases sitting between them. DNA of the CDR3: TGCGCCAGCAGCCAAGAAGAGCGGTACAGGGAGAGCGCTGAAGCTTTCTTT. Amino acid sequence: CASSQEERYRESAEAFF.

The J gene is TRBJ2-3, the V gene TRBV5-1, with 13 bases matching TRBD2. The CDR3 has 17 residues. V shed 7 bases and J 0 bases; nucleotides not matched to a gene: 8. The V gene's germline CDR1 is SGHRS and CDR2 YFSETQ. The CDR3 loop is CASQTSGRPGSTDTQYF. CDR3 DNA: TGCGCCAGCCAGACTAGCGGGAGGCCGGGGAGCACAGATACGCAGTATTTT.

The rearrangement links TRBV25-1 to TRBJ2-5; 7 bases line up with TRBD2. The germline V gene has CDR1 MGHDK and CDR2 SYGVNS. Losses at the gene ends were 4 bases for V and 2 bases for J; bases not matched to a gene: 4. The CDR3 is 14 residues long. The CDR3 loop reads CASSVERGQETQYF. The DNA for the CDR3 is TGTGCCAGCAGTGTTGAGCGGGGACAAGAGACCCAGTACTTC. The full variable domain, in which reference TRBV25-1 and TRBJ2-5 provide the parts outside the CDR3, is EADIYQTPRYLVIGTGKKITLECSQTMGHDKMYWYQQDPGMELHLIHYSYGVNSTEKGDLSSESTVSRIRTEHFPLTLESARPSHTSQYLCASSVERGQETQYFGPGTRLLVL.

The chain employs TRBV11-2 and TRBJ2-7; 10 positions agree with TRBD1. The CDR3 sequence is 19 residues long. The trim removed 2 bases at V and 5 bases at J, leaving 18 bases unmatched. The germline V gene has CDR1 SGHAT and CDR2 FQNNGV. CDR3 amino acids: CASSLQRVDRDRGIHEQYF. The CDR3 region has the DNA TGTGCCAGCAGCTTACAAAGAGTCGACCGGGACAGGGGAATCCACGAGCAGTACTTC. The full variable domain, rest sourced from reference TRBV11-2 and TRBJ2-7, is EAGVAQSPRYKIIEKRQSVAFWCNPISGHATLYWYQQILGQGPKLLIQFQNNGVVDDSQLPKDRFSAERLKGVDSTLKIQPAKLEDSAVYLCASSLQRVDRDRGIHEQYFGPGTRLTVT.

This chain joins TRBV6-1 and TRBJ1-3; TRBD1 might be the D (5 bases). CDR3 length equals 14 residues. Between the trimmed V and J ends, which lost 2 bases and 4 bases, there was a span of 9 bases. Germline loops: CDR1 MNHNS, CDR2 SASEGT. The CDR3 sequence: CASSELAGGNTIYF. The CDR3 DNA is TGTGCCAGCAGTGAACTGGCAGGGGGAAACACCATATATTTT.

A word on this clone: One end of the junction fails to match germline, which may point to a read error. The chain recombines TRBV6-5 with TRBJ2-1, with TRBD1 matching 8 bases. The germline gives CDR1 MNHEY, CDR2 SVGAGI. CDR3 length: 14 residues. The CDR3: CASGYGQGYNEQFF. In nucleotides, the CDR3 is TGTGCCAGCGGTTACGGACAGGGTTACAATGAGCAGTTCTTC.

V gene TRBV2 combines with J gene TRBJ1-5, with 7 positions matching TRBD1. Per the germline V gene, CDR1 is SNHLY and CDR2 is FYNNEI. V shed 10 bases and J 4 bases; nucleotides not matched to a gene: 7. The CDR3 is 13 residues long. CDR3 bases: TGTGCCACTTCCGGGACAGTGAATCAGCCCCAGCATTTT. Translation: CATSGTVNQPQHF.

The chain joins TRBV9 to TRBJ2-5; 10 nucleotides match TRBD2. The CDR3 runs 13 residues. Trimming at V came to 6 bases and at J to 5 bases, leaving 4 bases not matched to a gene. The V gene's germline CDR1 is SGDLS and CDR2 YYNGEE. As DNA, the CDR3 is TGTGCCAGCACTAGCGGGAGAGGGGAGACCCAGTACTTC. Translation: CASTSGRGETQYF.

V and J are TRBV6-5 and TRBJ1-2; unclear D gene. Germline V gene lookup returns CDR1 MNHEY and CDR2 SVGAGI. V gave up 0 bases and J gave up 1 base, with 12 bases separating them. CDR3 length: 16 amino acids. The CDR3 region has the DNA TGTGCCAGCAGTTACTCAACCGCGGGAGTTAACTATGGCTACACCTTC. It translates to CASSYSTAGVNYGYTF.

This sequence joins TRBV2 and TRBJ2-3; TRBD2 matches 15 bases. CDR3 length equals 18 residues. Per the germline V gene, CDR1 is SNHLY and CDR2 is FYNNEI. After removal of 7 bases from V and 1 base from J, the junction contained 9 bases not matched to a gene. The DNA of the CDR3 is TGTGCCAGCACCAAAGGACTAGCGGGAGGGGTGCGCACAGATACGCAGTATTTT. It yields the protein CASTKGLAGGVRTDTQYF.

This clone appeared a single time. The chain links TRBV4-1 to TRBJ2-6; maybe TRBD1 (5 bases). This CDR3 is 17 amino acids long. CDR1 is MGHRA, CDR2 YSYEKL, per germline. V was pared by 2 bases and J by 0 bases, with 11 bases between. CDR3 sequence: CASSQRGSSSGANVLTF. CDR3 sequence (DNA): TGCGCCAGCAGCCAAAGGGGTTCGAGCTCTGGGGCCAACGTCCTGACTTTC.

This chain connects TRBV7-9 to TRBJ1-2; a possible D gene is TRBD1 (5 bases). Germline V gene data show CDR1 as SEHNR and CDR2 as FQNEAQ (reference sequence). The CDR3 has 17 amino acids. Deletions cut 6 bases from V and 0 bases from J, with 20 bases between. CDR3 sequence reads: CASRRPGQLAPNYGYTF. The DNA of the CDR3 is TGTGCCAGCAGGCGCCCCGGACAATTGGCCCCTAACTATGGCTACACCTTC.

The chain combines TRBV5-6 with TRBJ2-7; tentatively, D is TRBD2 (7 bases). The length of the CDR3 is 13 residues. V was pared by 1 base and J by 6 bases, with 11 bases between. Germline values: CDR1 SGHDT, CDR2 YYEEEE. The DNA of the CDR3 is TGTGCCAGCAGCTTGCAGGGAGGGGGCGAGCAGTACTTC. Its translation: CASSLQGGGEQYF.

This clone was seen once. V gene TRBV5-1 combines with J gene TRBJ2-3; 12 bases line up with TRBD2. The CDR3 runs to 18 residues. J gave up 0 bases and V 2 bases, and 7 bases lay outside the gene matches. Germline assignment: CDR1 SGHRS and CDR2 YFSETQ. In nucleotides, the CDR3 is TGCGCCAGCAGCTTCAGAGGACTAGCGGGAACTAGCACAGATACGCAGTATTTT. Protein product: CASSFRGLAGTSTDTQYF.

The rearrangement joins TRBV21-1 to TRBJ2-3; TRBD2 is the table's D call and was not checked against the DNA. TRBV21-1 is listed as a pseudogene. This CDR3 is 16 amino acids long. The CDR3 reads CASSKDGVRYPDTQYF. CDR3 nucleotides: TGTGCCAGCAGCAAAGACGGGGTACGGTATCCAGATACGCAGTATTTT.

V is TRBV7-9 and J is TRBJ2-5, with 10 positions matching TRBD2. In germline, CDR1 is SEHNR, CDR2 FQNEAQ (reference sequence). J was trimmed by 4 bases and V by 5 bases; bases with no gene match: 16. The CDR3 is 18 amino acids. CDR3 region: CASSLPLRLAGLRETQYF. The CDR3 nucleotides read TGTGCCAGCAGCCTGCCACTAAGACTAGCGGGTTTACGAGAGACCCAGTACTTC.